The following is a TCR beta chain sequence with its context. The entry originates in a study of blood T cell repertoires in COVID-19. Whole-study context: PBMCs, B-cell-depleted T cells, or T cells provided the cDNA or gDNA that made up the material.

The repertoire was sequenced with immunoSEQ multiplex PCR; TCRdb's copy has only in-frame clones and lacks some. The data show under 35,000 clones, approximately 91% seen once. V was pared by 3 bases and J by 2 bases, with 8 bases between. Germline V gene data show CDR1 as SGHRS and CDR2 as YFSETQ. This CDR3 is 13 amino acids long. Source material: peripheral blood. The chain links TRBV5-1 to TRBJ1-1, with no clear D. The source of this sequence is a human donor in a cohort sampled during active COVID-19. CDR3 protein: CASSSGLNTEAFF. CDR3 bases: TGCGCCAGCAGCTCCGGTCTAAACACTGAAGCTTTCTTT.